This entry features one T cell receptor (beta chain) sequence. Its antigen remains unidentified. The record originates from a study of T cell responses to AZD1222 COVID-19 vaccine. On the study more broadly: Second-dose groups at about 4 or about 12 weeks were pooled. General study points: Two AZD1222 administrations were followed by greater Spike-specific TCR breadth and depth.

V was shortened by 7 bases and J by 3 bases, with 11 bases between the two germline ends. The CDR3 sequence is 13 residues long. Germline-derived CDR1 and CDR2 are KGHDR and SFDVKD. TCRdb's table, derived via immunoSEQ multiplex PCR, lists solely in-frame clones and lacks some. The sample records 150,000 to 200,000 clones, over 80% being singletons. The starting material was peripheral blood, obtained on day 0 of AZD1222 vaccination. The V call is TRBV24-1, the J call TRBJ1-1; D unresolved. The TCR comes from an adult in good health. The CDR3 region is CATSSLGYTEAFF. CDR3 in DNA: TGTGCCACCAGCTCCCTTGGGTACACTGAAGCTTTCTTT.